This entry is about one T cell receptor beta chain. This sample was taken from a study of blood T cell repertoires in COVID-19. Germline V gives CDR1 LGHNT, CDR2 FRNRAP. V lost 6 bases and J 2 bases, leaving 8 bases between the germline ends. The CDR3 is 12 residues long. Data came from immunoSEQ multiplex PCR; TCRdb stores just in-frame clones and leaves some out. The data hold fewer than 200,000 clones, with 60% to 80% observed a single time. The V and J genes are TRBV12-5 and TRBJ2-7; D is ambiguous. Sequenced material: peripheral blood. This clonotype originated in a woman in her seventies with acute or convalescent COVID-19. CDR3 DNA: TGTGCTAGTGGCCCCATCCCCTACGAGCAGTACTTC. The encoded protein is CASGPIPYEQYF. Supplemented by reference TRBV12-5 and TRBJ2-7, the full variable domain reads DARVTQTPRHKVTEMGQEVTMRCQPILGHNTVFWYRQTMMQGLELLAYFRNRAPLDDSGMPKDRFSAEMPDATLATLKIQPSEPRDSAVYFCASGPIPYEQYFGPGTRLTVT.